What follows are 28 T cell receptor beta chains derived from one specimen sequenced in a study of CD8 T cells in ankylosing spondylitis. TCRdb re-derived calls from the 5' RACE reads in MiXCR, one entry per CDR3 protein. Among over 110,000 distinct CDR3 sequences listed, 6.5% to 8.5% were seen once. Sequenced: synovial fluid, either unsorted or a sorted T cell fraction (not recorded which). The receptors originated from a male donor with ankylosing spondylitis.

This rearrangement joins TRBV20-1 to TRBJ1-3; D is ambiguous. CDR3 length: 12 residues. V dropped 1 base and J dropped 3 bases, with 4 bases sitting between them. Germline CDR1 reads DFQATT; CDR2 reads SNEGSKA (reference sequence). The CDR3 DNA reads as TGCAGTGCTAGAGGGAATGGAAACACCATATATTTT. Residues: CSARGNGNTIYF.

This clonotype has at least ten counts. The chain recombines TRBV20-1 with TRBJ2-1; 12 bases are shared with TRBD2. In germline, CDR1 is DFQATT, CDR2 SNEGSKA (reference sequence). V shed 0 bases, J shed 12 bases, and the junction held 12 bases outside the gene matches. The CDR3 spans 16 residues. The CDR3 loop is CSARDTRTSGTLGQFF. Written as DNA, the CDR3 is TGCAGTGCTAGAGATACTAGGACTAGCGGGACTTTAGGGCAGTTCTTC.

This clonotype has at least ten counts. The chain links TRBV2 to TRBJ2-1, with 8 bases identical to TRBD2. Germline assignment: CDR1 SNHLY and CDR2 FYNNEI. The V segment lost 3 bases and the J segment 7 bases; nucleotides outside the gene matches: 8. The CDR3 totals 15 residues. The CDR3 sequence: CASSDRLAGSNEQFF. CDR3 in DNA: TGTGCCAGCAGTGATAGGCTAGCGGGTTCTAATGAGCAGTTCTTC.

The CDR3 bases are TGTGCCAGCAGTGAAGTGGGCGGTGGTTACGAGCAGTACTTC. This translates into CASSEVGGGYEQYF. The chain combines TRBV6-1 with TRBJ2-7, with no clear D. Germline loops: CDR1 MNHNS, CDR2 SASEGT. The CDR3 runs to 14 residues. The V and J ends lost 1 base and 4 bases respectively, with 11 bases between them.

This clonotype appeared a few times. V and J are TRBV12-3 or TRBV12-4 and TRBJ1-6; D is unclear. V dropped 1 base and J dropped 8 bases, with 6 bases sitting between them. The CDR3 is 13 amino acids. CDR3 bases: TGTGCCAGCAGTTTAGTGGGAGATTCACCCCTCCACTTT. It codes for CASSLVGDSPLHF.

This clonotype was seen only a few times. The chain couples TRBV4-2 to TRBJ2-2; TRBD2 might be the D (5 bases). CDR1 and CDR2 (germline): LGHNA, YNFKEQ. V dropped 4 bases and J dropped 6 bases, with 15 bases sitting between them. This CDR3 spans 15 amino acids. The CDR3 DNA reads TGTGCCAGCAGCCCGCTAACCCGGGGAGCCGGGGAGCTGTTTTTT. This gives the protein CASSPLTRGAGELFF.

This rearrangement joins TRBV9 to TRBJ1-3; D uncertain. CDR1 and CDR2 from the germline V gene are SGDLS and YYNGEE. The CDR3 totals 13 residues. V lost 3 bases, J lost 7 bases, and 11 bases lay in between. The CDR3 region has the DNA TGTGCCAGCAGCGCCGGAACGACGAACACCATATATTTT. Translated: CASSAGTTNTIYF.

CDR3 nucleotide sequence: TGTGCCAGCAGCTTAGAGTATACGCAGTATTTT. Amino acids: CASSLEYTQYF. V gene TRBV7-2 combines with J gene TRBJ2-3; D ambiguous. The CDR3 contains 11 residues. Between the trimmed V and J ends, which lost 1 base and 7 bases, there was a span of 3 bases. Germline V gives CDR1 SGHTA, CDR2 FQGNSA.

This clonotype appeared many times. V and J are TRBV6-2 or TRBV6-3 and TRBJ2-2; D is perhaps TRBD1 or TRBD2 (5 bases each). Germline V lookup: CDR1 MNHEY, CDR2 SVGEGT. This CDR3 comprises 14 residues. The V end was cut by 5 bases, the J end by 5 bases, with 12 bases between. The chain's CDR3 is CASSTGTETGELFF. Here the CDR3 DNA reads TGTGCCAGCAGTACCGGGACGGAAACCGGGGAGCTGTTTTTT.

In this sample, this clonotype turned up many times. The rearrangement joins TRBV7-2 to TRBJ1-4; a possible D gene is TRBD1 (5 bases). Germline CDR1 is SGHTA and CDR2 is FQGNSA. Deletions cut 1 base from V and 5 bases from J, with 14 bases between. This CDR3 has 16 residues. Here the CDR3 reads CASSLGGGTWNEKLFF. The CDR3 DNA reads TGTGCCAGCAGCTTAGGGGGAGGGACGTGGAATGAAAAACTGTTTTTT. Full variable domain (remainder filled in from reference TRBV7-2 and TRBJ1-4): GAGVSQSPSNKVTEKGKDVELRCDPISGHTALYWYRQSLGQGLEFLIYFQGNSAPDKSGLPSDRFSAERTGGSVSTLTIQRTQQEDSAVYLCASSLGGGTWNEKLFFGSGTQLSVL.

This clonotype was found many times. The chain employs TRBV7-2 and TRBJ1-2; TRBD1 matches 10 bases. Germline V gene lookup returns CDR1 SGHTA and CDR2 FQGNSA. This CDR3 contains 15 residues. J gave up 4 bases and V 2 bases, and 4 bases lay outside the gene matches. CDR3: CASSLTGQGGYGYTF. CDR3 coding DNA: TGTGCCAGCAGCTTAACCGGACAGGGGGGCTATGGCTACACCTTC.

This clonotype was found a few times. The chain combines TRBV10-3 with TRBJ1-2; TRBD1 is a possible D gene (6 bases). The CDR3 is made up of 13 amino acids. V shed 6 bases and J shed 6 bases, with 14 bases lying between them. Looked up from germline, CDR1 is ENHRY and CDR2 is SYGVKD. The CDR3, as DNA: TGTGCCATCAGCCCGGGGGCATACGATGGCTACACCTTC. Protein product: CAISPGAYDGYTF.

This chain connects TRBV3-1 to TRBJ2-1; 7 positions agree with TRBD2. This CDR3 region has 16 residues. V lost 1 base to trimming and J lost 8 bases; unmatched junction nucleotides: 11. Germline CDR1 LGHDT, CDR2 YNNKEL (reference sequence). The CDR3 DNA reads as TGTGCCAGCAGCCAAGGGAGCGGGAACGACGCCGATGAGCAGTTCTTC. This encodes CASSQGSGNDADEQFF.

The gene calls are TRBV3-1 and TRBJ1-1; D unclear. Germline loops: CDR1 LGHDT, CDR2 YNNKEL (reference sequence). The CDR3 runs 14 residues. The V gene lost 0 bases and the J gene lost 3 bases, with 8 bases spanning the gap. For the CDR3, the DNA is TGTGCCAGCAGCCAAGATCCCCGATACACTGAAGCTTTCTTT. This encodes CASSQDPRYTEAFF.

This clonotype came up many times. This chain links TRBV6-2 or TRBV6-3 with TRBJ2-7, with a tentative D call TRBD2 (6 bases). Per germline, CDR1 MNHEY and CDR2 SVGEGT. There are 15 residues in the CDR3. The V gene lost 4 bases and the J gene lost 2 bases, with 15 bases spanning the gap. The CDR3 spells CASSSPPGVPYEQYF. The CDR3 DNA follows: TGTGCCAGCAGTTCTCCCCCGGGAGTCCCCTACGAGCAGTACTTC.

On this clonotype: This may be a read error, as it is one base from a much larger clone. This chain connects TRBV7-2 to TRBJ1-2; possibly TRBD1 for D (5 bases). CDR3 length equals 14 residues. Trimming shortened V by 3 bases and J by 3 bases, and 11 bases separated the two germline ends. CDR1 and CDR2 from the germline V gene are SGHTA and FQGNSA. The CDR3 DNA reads TGTGCCAGCAGCTTCACGGCGGGGGACTATGGCTACACCTTC. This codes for CASSFTAGDYGYTF.

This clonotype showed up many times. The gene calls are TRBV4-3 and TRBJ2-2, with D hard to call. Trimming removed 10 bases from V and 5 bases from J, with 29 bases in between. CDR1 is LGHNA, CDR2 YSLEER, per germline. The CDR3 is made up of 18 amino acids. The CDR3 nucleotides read TGCGCCACGTTCTCGACGCCCGGCTACCAGAACGGAACCGGGGAGCTGTTTTTT. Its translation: CATFSTPGYQNGTGELFF.

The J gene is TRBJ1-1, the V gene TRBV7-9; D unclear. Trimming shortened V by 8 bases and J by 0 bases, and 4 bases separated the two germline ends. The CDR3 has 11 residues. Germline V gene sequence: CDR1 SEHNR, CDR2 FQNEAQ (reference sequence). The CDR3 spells CASGLNTEAFF. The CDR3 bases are TGTGCCAGCGGATTGAACACTGAAGCTTTCTTT.

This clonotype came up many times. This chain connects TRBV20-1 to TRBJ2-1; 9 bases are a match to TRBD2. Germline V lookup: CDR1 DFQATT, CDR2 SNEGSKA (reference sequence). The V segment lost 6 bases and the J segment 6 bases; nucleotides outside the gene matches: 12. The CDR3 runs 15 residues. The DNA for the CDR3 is TGCAGTGCCTCTCCCTGGACTAGCGAGGGCAATGAGCAGTTCTTC. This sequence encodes CSASPWTSEGNEQFF.

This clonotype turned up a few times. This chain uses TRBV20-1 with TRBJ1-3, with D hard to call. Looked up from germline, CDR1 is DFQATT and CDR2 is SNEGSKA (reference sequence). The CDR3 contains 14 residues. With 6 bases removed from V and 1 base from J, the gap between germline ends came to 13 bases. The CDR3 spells CSAPNLRSGNTIYF. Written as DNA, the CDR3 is TGCAGTGCCCCGAACCTAAGGTCTGGAAACACCATATATTTT.

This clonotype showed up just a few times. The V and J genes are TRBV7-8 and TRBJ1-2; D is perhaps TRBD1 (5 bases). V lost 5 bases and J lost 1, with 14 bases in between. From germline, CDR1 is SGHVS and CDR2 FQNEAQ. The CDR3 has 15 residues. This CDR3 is CASSPEGTHNYGYTF. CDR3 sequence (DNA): TGTGCCAGCAGCCCGGAGGGGACTCATAACTATGGCTACACCTTC.

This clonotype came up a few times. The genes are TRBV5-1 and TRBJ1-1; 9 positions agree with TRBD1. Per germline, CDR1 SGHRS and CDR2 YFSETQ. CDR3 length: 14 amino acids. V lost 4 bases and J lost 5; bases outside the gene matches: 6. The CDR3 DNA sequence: TGCGCCAGCAGCGCATCCGGGACAGGGACTGAAGCTTTCTTT. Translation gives CASSASGTGTEAFF. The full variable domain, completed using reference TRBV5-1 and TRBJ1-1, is KAGVTQTPRYLIKTRGQQVTLSCSPISGHRSVSWYQQTPGQGLQFLFEYFSETQRNKGNFPGRFSGRQFSNSRSEMNVSTLELGDSALYLCASSASGTGTEAFFGQGTRLTVV.

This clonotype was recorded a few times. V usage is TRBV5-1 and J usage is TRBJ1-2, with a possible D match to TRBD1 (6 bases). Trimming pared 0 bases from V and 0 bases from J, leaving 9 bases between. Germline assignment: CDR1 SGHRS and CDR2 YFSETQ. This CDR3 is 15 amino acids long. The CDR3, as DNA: TGCGCCAGCAGCTTGGTCGGACAGCCTAACTATGGCTACACCTTC. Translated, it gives CASSLVGQPNYGYTF. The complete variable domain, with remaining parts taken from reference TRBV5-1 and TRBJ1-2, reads KAGVTQTPRYLIKTRGQQVTLSCSPISGHRSVSWYQQTPGQGLQFLFEYFSETQRNKGNFPGRFSGRQFSNSRSEMNVSTLELGDSALYLCASSLVGQPNYGYTFGSGTRLTVV.

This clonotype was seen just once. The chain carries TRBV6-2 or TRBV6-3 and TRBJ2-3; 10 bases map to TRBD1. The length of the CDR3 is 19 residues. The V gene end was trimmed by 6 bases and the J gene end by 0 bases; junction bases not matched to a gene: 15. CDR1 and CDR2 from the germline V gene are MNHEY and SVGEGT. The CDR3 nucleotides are TGTGCCAGCAGCCCGGGACAGGGGTATTTTTCCGGAAGCACAGATACGCAGTATTTT. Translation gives CASSPGQGYFSGSTDTQYF.

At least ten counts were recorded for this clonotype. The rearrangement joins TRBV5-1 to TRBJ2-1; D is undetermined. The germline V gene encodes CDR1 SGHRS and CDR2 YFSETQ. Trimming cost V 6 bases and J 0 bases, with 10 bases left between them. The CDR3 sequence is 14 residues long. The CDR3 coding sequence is TGCGCCAGCACCCCAGAGAGCTCCTACAATGAGCAGTTCTTC. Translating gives CASTPESSYNEQFF.

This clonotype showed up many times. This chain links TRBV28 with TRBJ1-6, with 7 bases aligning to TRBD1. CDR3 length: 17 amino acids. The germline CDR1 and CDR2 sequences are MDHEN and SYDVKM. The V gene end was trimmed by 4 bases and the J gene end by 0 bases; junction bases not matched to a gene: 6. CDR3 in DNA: TGTGCCAGCAGTTCCCAGACAGGGAGCTCCTATAATTCACCCCTCCACTTT. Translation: CASSSQTGSSYNSPLHF.

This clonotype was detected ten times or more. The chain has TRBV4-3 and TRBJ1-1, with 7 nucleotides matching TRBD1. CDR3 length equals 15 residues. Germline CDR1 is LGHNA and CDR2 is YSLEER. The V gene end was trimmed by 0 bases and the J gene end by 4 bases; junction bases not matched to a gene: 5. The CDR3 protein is CASSQELHRGTEAFF. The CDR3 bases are TGCGCCAGCAGCCAAGAACTCCACAGGGGCACTGAAGCTTTCTTT.

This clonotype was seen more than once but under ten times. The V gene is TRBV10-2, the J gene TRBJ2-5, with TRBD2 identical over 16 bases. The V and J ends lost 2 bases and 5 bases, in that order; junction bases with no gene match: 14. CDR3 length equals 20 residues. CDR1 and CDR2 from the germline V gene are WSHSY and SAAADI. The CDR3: CASSEPGTSGRAFLGETQYF. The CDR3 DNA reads TGCGCCAGCAGTGAGCCTGGGACTAGCGGGAGGGCCTTTCTGGGGGAGACCCAGTACTTC.